The sequence of this T cell receptor (beta chain) was determined in a study of cytomegalovirus exposure and HLA in healthy donors. Regarding donors, all were healthy bone marrow donors. PCR was performed using 60 Vbeta and 13 Jbeta primers. TCRdb's table, derived via immunoSEQ multiplex PCR, lists solely in-frame clones and lacks some. The sample has more than 150,000 clones; roughly 90% are singletons. Germline V gene sequence: CDR1 SGHNT, CDR2 YENEEA. This CDR3 spans 15 amino acids. The trim removed 1 base at V and 5 bases at J, leaving 4 bases unmatched. Sequenced sample: PBMCs. The clonotype originates from a girl under three years old in good health and CMV-seronegative. The J gene is TRBJ2-1, the V gene TRBV11-3, with 8 bases matching TRBD2. Written as DNA, the CDR3 is TGTGCCAGCAGCTTAGGGACTAGCTGGGACAATGAGCAGTTCTTC. Translation gives CASSLGTSWDNEQFF.